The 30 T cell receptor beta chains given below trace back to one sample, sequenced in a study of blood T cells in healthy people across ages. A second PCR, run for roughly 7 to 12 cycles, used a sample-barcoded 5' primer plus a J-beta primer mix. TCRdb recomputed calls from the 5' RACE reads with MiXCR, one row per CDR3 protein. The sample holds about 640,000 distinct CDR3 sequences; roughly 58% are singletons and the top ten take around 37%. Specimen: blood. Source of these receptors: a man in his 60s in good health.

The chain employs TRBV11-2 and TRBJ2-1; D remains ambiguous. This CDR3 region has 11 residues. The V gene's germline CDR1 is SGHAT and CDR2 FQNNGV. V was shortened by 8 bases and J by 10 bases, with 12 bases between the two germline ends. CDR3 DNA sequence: TGTGCCAGCCGGACGGTGGAGGAGCAGTTCTTC. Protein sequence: CASRTVEEQFF.

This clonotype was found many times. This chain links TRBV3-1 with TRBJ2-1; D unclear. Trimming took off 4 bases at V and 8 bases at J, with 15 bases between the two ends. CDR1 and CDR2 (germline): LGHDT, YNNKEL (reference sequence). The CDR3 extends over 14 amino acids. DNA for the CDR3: TGTGCCAGCAGCCCGAGATCGGCTGTCGATGAGCAGTTCTTC. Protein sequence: CASSPRSAVDEQFF.

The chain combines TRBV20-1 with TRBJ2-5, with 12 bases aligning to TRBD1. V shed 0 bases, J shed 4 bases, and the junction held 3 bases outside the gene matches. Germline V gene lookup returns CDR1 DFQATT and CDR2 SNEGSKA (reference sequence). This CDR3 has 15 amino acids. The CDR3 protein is CSARDGDRGRETQYF. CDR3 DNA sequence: TGCAGTGCTAGAGATGGGGACAGGGGGCGAGAGACCCAGTACTTC.

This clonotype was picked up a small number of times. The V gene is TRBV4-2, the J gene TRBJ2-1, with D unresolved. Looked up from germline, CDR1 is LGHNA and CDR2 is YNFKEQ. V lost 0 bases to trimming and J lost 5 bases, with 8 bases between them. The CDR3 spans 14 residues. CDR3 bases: TGTGCCAGCAGCCAAGATCGGCTGAACAATGAGCAGTTCTTC. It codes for CASSQDRLNNEQFF.

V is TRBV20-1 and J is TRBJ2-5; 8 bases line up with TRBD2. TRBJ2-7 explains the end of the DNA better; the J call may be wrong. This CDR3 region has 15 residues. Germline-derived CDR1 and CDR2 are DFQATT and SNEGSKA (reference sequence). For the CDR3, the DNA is TGCAGTGCTAGAGATGGGATAGCGGGGACCTACGAGCAGTACTTC. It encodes CSARDGIAGTYEQYF.

This chain's CDR3 is CSASVPAVDEQFF. The CDR3 coding sequence is TGCAGTGCTAGCGTCCCGGCGGTGGATGAGCAGTTCTTC. The chain links TRBV20-1 to TRBJ2-1, with D unresolved. V lost 3 bases, J lost 8 bases, and 14 bases lay in between. The CDR3 is 13 amino acids. Germline V lookup: CDR1 DFQATT, CDR2 SNEGSKA (reference sequence).

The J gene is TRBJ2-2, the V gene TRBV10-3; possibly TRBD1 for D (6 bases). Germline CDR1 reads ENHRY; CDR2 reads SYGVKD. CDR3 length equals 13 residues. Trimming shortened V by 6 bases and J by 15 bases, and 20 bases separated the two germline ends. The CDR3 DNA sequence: TGTGCCATCAGAGAGACAGGCCCCGAGATGTTGTTTTTT. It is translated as CAIRETGPEMLFF.

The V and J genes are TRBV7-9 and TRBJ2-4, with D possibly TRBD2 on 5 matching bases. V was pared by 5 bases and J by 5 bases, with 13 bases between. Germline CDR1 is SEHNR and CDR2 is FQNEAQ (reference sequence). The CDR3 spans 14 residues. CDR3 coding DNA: TGTGCCAGCAGCCCCGGACTTCTTGAAAACATTCAGTACTTC. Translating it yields CASSPGLLENIQYF.

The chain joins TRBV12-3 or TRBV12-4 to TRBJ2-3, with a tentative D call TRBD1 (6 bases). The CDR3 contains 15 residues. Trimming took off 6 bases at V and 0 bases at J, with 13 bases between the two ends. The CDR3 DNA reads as TGTGCCAGCAGACCGTACAGGGTTAGCACAGATACGCAGTATTTT. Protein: CASRPYRVSTDTQYF.

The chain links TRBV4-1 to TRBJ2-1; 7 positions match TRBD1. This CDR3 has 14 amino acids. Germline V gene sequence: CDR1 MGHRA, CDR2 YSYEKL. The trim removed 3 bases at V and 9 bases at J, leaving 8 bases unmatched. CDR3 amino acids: CASSQGRTGGEQFF. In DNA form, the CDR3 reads TGCGCCAGCAGCCAGGGTCGGACAGGCGGTGAGCAGTTCTTC.

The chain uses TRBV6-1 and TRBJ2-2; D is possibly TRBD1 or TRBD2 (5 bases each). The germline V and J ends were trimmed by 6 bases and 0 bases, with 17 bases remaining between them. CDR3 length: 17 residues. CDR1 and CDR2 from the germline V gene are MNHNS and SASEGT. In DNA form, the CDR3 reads TGTGCCAGCAGGACTATTTCGGGACGAACGAACACCGGGGAGCTGTTTTTT. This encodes CASRTISGRTNTGELFF.

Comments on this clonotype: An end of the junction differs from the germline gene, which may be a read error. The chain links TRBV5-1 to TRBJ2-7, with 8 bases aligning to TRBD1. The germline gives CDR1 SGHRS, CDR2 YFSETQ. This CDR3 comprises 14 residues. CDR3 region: CASRGQGDSDEQYF. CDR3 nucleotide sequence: TGCGCCAGCAGAGGACAGGGCGACTCCGACGAGCAGTACTTC.

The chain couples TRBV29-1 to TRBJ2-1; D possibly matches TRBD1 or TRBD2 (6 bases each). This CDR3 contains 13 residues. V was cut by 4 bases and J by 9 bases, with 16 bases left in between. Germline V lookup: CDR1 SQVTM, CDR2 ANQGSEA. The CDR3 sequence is CSVVREGGTEQFF. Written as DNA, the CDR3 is TGCAGCGTTGTCAGGGAAGGGGGGACTGAGCAGTTCTTC.

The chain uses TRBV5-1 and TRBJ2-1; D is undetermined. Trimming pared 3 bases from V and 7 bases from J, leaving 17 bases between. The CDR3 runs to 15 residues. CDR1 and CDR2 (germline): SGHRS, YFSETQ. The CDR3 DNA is TGCGCCAGCAGCTCTAAGACCGTAATGGGGAATGAGCAGTTCTTC. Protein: CASSSKTVMGNEQFF.

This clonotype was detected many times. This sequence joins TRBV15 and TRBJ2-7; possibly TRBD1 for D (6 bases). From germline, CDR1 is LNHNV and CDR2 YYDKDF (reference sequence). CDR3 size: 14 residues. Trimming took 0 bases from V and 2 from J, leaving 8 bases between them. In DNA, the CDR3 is TGTGCCACCAGCAGAGAAGGACAGACCTACGAGCAGTACTTC. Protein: CATSREGQTYEQYF.

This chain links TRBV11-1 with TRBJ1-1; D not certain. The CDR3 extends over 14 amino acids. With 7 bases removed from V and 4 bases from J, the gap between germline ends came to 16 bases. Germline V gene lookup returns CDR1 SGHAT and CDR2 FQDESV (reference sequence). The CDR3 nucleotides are TGTGCCAGCACCCTTTTTGGGATGAGCACTGAAGCTTTCTTT. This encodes CASTLFGMSTEAFF. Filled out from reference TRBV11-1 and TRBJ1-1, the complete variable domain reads EAEVAQSPRYKITEKSQAVAFWCDPISGHATLYWYRQILGQGPELLVQFQDESVVDDSQLPKDRFSAERLKGVDSTLKIQPAELGDSAMYLCASTLFGMSTEAFFGQGTRLTVV.

CDR3 loop: CSARDGGLAKNIQYF. The CDR3 DNA sequence: TGCAGTGCTAGAGACGGGGGGCTAGCCAAAAACATTCAGTACTTC. The rearrangement uses TRBV20-1 and TRBJ2-4; tentative D call: TRBD2 (7 bases). Per the germline V gene, CDR1 is DFQATT and CDR2 is SNEGSKA (reference sequence). The CDR3 length is 15 residues. The V end was cut by 0 bases, the J end by 0 bases, with 9 bases between.

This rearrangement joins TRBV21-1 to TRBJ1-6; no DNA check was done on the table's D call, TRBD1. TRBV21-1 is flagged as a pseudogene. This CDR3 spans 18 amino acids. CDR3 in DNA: TGTGCCAGCAGCAAATCATGGGGCAGGGGGCACACCAATTCACCCCTCCACTTT. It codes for CASSKSWGRGHTNSPLHF.

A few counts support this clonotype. The CDR3 sequence is CASRGLPLETQYF. The DNA of the CDR3 is TGTGCCAGCAGGGGACTCCCCTTAGAGACCCAGTACTTC. The chain recombines TRBV28 with TRBJ2-5, with D possibly matching TRBD2 (6 bases). Trimming removed 6 bases from V and 4 bases from J, with 12 bases in between. The CDR3 is made up of 13 amino acids. CDR1 is MDHEN, CDR2 SYDVKM, per germline.

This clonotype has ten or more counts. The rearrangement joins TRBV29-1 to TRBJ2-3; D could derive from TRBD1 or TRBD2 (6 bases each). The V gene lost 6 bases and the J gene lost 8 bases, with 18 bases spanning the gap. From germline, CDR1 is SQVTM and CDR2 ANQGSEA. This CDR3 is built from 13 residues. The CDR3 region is CSVSTGAQTTQYF. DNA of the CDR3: TGCAGCGTATCCACGGGGGCACAGACTACGCAGTATTTT.

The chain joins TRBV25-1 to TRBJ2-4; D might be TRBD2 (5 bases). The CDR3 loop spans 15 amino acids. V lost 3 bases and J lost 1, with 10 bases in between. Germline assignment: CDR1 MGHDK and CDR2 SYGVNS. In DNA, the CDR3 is TGTGCCAGCAGTGATACGCGGGTTGCCAAAAACATTCAGTACTTC. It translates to CASSDTRVAKNIQYF. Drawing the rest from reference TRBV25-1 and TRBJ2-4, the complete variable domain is EADIYQTPRYLVIGTGKKITLECSQTMGHDKMYWYQQDPGMELHLIHYSYGVNSTEKGDLSSESTVSRIRTEHFPLTLESARPSHTSQYLCASSDTRVAKNIQYFGAGTRLSVL.

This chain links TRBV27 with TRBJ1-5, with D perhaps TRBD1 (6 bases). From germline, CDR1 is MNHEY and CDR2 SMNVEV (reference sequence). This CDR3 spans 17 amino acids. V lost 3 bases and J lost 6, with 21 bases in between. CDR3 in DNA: TGTGCCAGCAGTTTGAAGGGGGAGCTCAATACCGGTCAGCCCCAGCATTTT. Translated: CASSLKGELNTGQPQHF.

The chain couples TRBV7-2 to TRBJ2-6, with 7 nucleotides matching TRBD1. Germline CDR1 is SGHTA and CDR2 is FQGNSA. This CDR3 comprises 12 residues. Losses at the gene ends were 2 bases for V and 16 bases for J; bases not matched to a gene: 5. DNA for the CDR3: TGTGCCAGCAGCTTATCCCTACAGGGGCTGACTTTC. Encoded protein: CASSLSLQGLTF.

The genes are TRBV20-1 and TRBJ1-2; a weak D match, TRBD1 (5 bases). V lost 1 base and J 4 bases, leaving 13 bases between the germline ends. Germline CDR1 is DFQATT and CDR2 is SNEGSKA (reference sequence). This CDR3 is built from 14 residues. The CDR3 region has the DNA TGCAGTGCTAGAGGGGTTACAGGATTCTATGGCTACACCTTC. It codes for CSARGVTGFYGYTF.

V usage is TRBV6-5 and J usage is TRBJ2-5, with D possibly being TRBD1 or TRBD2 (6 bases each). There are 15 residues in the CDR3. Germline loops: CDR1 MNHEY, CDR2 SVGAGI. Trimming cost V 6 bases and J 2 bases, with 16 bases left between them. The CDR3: CASSEVRGGQETQYF. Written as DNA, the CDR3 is TGTGCCAGCAGCGAGGTCCGAGGGGGGCAAGAGACCCAGTACTTC.

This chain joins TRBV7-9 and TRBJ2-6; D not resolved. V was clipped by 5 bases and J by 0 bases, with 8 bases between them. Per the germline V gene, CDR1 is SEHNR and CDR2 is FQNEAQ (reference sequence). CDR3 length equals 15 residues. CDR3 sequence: CASSVTNSGANVLTF. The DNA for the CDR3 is TGTGCCAGCAGCGTCACAAACTCTGGGGCCAACGTCCTGACTTTC.

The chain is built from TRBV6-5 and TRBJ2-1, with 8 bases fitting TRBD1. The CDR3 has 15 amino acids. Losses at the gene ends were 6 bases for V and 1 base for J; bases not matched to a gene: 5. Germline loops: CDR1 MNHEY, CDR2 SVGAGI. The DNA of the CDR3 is TGTGCCAGCAGGACAGGGGTTCTGTCCTACAATGAGCAGTTCTTC. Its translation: CASRTGVLSYNEQFF.

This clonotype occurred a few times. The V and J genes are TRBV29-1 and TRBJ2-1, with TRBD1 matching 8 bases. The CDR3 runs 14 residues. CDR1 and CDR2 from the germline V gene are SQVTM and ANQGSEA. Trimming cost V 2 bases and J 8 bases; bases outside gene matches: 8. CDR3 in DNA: TGCAGCGTTGAACCCCGACAGGGGAACGATGAGCAGTTCTTC. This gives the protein CSVEPRQGNDEQFF.

The CDR3 DNA follows: TGTGCCAGCAGTTCTTTGGGGACCGGGTGGGGCACTGAAGCTTTCTTT. Translation gives CASSSLGTGWGTEAFF. The chain combines TRBV7-9 with TRBJ1-1; D might be TRBD1 (5 bases). This CDR3 has 16 residues. The V gene lost 6 bases and the J gene lost 4 bases, with 21 bases spanning the gap. Looked up from germline, CDR1 is SEHNR and CDR2 is FQNEAQ (reference sequence).

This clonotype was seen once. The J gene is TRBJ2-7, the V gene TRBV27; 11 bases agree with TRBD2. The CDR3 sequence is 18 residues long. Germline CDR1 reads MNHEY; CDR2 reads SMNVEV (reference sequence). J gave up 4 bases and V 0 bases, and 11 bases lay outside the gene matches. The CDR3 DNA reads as TGTGCCAGCAGTTTATCATCCGGGACTAGCGGCTTTAGGTACGAGCAGTACTTC. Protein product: CASSLSSGTSGFRYEQYF.